This TCR beta chain was captured in a study of cytomegalovirus exposure and HLA in healthy donors. On the study more broadly: The Caucasian-associated ancestry cluster held less than 85% of some 420 genotyped donors.

The PCR was carried out with 60 Vbeta primers and 13 Jbeta primers. In the authors' methods: Later, 80 million or so unique TCR beta chains were counted in an analysis, and around 11 million of them were shared. This table comes from immunoSEQ multiplex PCR, and its TCRdb copy is limited to in-frame clones, with some not included. That table is the source of V, J and clone size, and D and trimming were worked out from the DNA. Of approximately 88,000 clones detected, roughly 79% appear once; the ten largest clones hold 5.9%. Points from the study as a whole: In vitro data verified a few CMV-associated chains as specific for CMV antigens.

To note about this clone: Its antigen is unknown.

The source is a man aged 18 to 30 in good health and CMV-seropositive. Sequenced input: PBMCs.

The CDR3 DNA reads TGTGCCAGCAGTTACTCGAGGGGGAGATCTGGAAACACCATATATTTT. This codes for CASSYSRGRSGNTIYF. The chain is built from TRBV6-5 and TRBJ1-3, with TRBD1 as a possible D gene (6 bases). This CDR3 is built from 16 residues. V lost 0 bases, J lost 1 base, and 10 bases lay in between. Germline V gives CDR1 MNHEY, CDR2 SVGAGI.